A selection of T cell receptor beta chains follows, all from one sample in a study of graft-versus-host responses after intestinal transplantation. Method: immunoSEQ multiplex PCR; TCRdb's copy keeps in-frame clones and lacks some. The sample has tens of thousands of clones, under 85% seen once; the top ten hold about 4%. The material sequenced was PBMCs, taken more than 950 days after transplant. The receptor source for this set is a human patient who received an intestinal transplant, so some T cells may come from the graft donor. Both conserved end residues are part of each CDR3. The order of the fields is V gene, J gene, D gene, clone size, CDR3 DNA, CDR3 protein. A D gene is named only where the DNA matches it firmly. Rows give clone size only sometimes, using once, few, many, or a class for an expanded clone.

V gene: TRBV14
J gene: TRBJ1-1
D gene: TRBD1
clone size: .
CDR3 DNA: TGTGCCAGCAGCCGAGGGACAGCCGAAGCTTTCTTT
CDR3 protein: CASSRGTAEAFF

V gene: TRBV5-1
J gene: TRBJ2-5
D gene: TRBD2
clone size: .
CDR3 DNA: TGCGCCAGCAGCTTGTTGAGCGGGAGAGGGGGAGAGACCCAGTACTTC
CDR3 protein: CASSLLSGRGGETQYF

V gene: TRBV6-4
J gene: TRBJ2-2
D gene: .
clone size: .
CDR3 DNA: TGTGCCAGCAGTAAAGGGAACACCGGGGAGCTGTTTTTT
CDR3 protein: CASSKGNTGELFF

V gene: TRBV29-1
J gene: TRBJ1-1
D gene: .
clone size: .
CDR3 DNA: TGCAGCGTTGGGCAGGGCGGTGAAGCTTTCTTT
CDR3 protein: CSVGQGGEAFF

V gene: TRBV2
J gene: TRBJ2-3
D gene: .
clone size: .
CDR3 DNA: TGTGCCACCCTATTTCTTGCGGGCACAGATACGCAGTATTTT
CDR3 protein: CATLFLAGTDTQYF

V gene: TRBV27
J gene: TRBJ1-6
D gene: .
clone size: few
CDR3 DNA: TGTGCCAGCAGTTTACAATCCTATAATTCACCCCTCCACTTT
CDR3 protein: CASSLQSYNSPLHF

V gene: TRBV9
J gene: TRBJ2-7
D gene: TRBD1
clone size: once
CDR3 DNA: TGTGCCAGCAGCGCGAGGGATGGGGACAGTAGCTCCTACGAGCAGTACTTC
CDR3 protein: CASSARDGDSSSYEQYF

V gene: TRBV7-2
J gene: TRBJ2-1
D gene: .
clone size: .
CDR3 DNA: TGTGCCAGCAGCTTGAGTCTCAGCGGAAACTCCTACAATGAGCAGTTCTTC
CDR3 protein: CASSLSLSGNSYNEQFF

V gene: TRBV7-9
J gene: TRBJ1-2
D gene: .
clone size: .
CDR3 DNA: TGTGCCAGCAGCTGGGATGGAGGGGACTATGGCTACACCTTC
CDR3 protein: CASSWDGGDYGYTF

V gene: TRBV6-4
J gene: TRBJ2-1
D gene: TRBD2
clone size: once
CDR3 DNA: TGTGCCAGCAGTGAAAGCGGGGGGGCCAATGAGCAGTTCTTC
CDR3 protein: CASSESGGANEQFF

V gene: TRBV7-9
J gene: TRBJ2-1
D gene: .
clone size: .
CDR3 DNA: TGTGCCAGCAGCTTAATAGGGCCCTTTTTGGGGGCAGGTGAGCAGTTCTTC
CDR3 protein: CASSLIGPFLGAGEQFF

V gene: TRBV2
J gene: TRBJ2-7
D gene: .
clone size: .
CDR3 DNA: TGTGCCAGCTTCGTGGGCGTCTACGAGCAGTACTTC
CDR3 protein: CASFVGVYEQYF

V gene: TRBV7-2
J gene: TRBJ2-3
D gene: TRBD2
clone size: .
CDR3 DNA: TGTGCCAGCAGCGCAGCGGGGACCACAGATACGCAGTATTTT
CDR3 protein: CASSAAGTTDTQYF

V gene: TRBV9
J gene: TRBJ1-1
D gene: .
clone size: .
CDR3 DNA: TGTGCCAGCAGCGTAGCCACGAACACTGAAGCTTTCTTT
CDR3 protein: CASSVATNTEAFF

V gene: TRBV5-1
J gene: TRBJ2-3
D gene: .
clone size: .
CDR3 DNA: TGCGCCAGCAGCTCACCAGGTTCAGATACGCAGTATTTT
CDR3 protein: CASSSPGSDTQYF

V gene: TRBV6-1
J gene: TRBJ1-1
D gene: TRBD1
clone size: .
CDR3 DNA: TGTGCCAGCAGGGGACAGGGGGCTAGTACTGAAGCTTTCTTT
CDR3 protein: CASRGQGASTEAFF

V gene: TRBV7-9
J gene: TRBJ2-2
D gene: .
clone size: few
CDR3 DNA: TGTGCCAGCAGCTTTGGAGGGGATACCGGGGAGCTGTTTTTT
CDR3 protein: CASSFGGDTGELFF

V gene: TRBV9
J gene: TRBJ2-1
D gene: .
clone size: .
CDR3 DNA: TGTGCCAGCAGCGATGGCGAAGGGTCCGGCTACAATGAGCAGTTCTTC
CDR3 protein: CASSDGEGSGYNEQFF

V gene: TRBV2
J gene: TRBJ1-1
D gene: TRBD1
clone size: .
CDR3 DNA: TGTGCCAGCATTCGGGAAGGGACAGCGAACACTGAAGCTTTCTTT
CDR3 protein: CASIREGTANTEAFF

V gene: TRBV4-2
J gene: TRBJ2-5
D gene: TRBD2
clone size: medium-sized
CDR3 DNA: TGTGCCAGCAGCCAAGATCCTAGCGGGGGGGCAGAGACCCAGTACTTC
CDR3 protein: CASSQDPSGGAETQYF

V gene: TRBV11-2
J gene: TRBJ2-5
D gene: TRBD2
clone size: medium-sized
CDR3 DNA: TGTGCCAGCAGTTATTTGGGGCGGGGGGAAGAGACCCAGTACTTC
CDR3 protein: CASSYLGRGEETQYF

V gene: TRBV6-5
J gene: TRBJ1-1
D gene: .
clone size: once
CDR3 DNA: TGTGCCAGCAGTTACTCGGAGAAGGGGGAAGCTTTCTTT
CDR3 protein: CASSYSEKGEAFF

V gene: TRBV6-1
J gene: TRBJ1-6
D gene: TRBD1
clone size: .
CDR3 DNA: TGTGCCAGCAGGGACCCCGGGACAGAGAGTTCACCCCTCCACTTT
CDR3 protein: CASRDPGTESSPLHF

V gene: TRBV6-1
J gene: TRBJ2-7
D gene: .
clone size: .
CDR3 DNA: TGTGCCAGCAGTGGGGACTGGCTTAGCTCCTACGAGCAGTACTTC
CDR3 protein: CASSGDWLSSYEQYF

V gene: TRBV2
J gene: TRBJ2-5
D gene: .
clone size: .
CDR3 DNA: TGTGCCAGCAGTGGGGGGGGCAACCAAGAGACCCAGTACTTC
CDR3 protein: CASSGGGNQETQYF

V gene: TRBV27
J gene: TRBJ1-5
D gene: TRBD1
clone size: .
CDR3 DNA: TGTGCCAGCAGTTCGGACAGGGGCAATCAGCCCCAGCATTTT
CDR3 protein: CASSSDRGNQPQHF

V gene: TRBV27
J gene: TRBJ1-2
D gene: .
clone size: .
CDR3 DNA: TGTGCCAGCAGTTTAGGGGGAACAGTCTATGGCTACACCTTC
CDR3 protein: CASSLGGTVYGYTF

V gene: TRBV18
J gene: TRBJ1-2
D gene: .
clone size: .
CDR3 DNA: TGTGCCAGCTCACCCGAAGGTGACGGGAACTATGGCTACACCTTC
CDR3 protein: CASSPEGDGNYGYTF

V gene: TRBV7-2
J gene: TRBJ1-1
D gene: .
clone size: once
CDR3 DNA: TGTGCCAGCAGCATGTCGTATGGCAGGGAAGCTTTCTTT
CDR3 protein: CASSMSYGREAFF

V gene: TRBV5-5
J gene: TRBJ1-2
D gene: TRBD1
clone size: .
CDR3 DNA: TGTGCCAGCAGCTCGACCGGGACAGGGATAGGGAACTATGGCTACACCTTC
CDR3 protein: CASSSTGTGIGNYGYTF

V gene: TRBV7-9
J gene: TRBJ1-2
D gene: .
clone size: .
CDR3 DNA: TGTGCCAGCAGCTTAAGGTCTGGGGAGGATTCGGGCTACACCTTC
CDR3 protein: CASSLRSGEDSGYTF

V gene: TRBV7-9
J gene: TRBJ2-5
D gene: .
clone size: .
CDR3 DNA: TGTGCCAGCAGCATGACTAGTGGTGAGACCCAGTACTTC
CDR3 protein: CASSMTSGETQYF

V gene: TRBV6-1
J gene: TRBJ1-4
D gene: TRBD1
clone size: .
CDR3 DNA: TGTGCCAGCATACTCGACAGGGGGAATGAAAAACTGTTTTTT
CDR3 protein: CASILDRGNEKLFF

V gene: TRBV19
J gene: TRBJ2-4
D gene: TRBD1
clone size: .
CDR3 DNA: TGTGCCAGTAGTAAGCCTTTAACAGGGGACAAAGCCAAAAACATTCAGTACTTC
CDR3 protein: CASSKPLTGDKAKNIQYF